The present entry profiles one TCR beta chain with its context. One end of the junction fails to match germline, which may point to a read error. CDR3 size: 15 residues. The V gene's germline CDR1 is LNHNV and CDR2 YYDKDF (reference sequence). The method was immunoSEQ multiplex PCR; TCRdb's version includes in-frame clones alone and lacks a portion of them. In the table there are tens of thousands of clones, 90% to 95% of which are singletons. This sample stems from a study of control samples from healthy donors and cancer patients. The source material was PBMCs. The V call is TRBV15, the J call TRBJ2-7, with unresolved D. This clonotype was sampled from a woman aged 40 to 49 with lung cancer. CDR3 in DNA: TGTGCCACCAGCAGAGACCCAGGTGGGAATTACGAGCAGCACTTC. Protein product: CATSRDPGGNYEQHF.